This TCR beta chain was identified during a study of blood T cell repertoires in COVID-19. About the study: PBMCs, B-cell-depleted T cells, or T cells provided the cDNA or gDNA that made up the material.

Original handling: The authors estimated nucleated cell counts from reference gene primer amplification. Only in-frame clones appear in the TCRdb table, and some are missing; sequencing was by immunoSEQ multiplex PCR. D and trimming were read from the DNA, whereas the V and J calls and clone size are those reported in that table. The data show roughly 160,000 clones, more than 75% seen once. CDR1 is SGHNT and CDR2 is YYREEE in the germline V gene (reference sequence). The V gene lost 3 bases and the J gene lost 8 bases, with 14 bases spanning the gap. CDR3 size: 14 residues. The V gene is TRBV5-4, the J gene TRBJ1-4; D gene unclear. The source is a woman older than 75 with COVID-19, enrolled during active disease. Sequencing was carried out using peripheral blood. The CDR3 bases are TGTGCCAGCAGCTCCGGCAGCCCAGGAGAAAAACTGTTTTTT. Its protein is CASSSGSPGEKLFF. Complete variable domain (other parts from reference TRBV5-4 and TRBJ1-4): ETGVTQSPTHLIKTRGQQVTLRCSSQSGHNTVSWYQQALGQGPQFIFQYYREEENGRGNFPPRFSGLQFPNYSSELNVNALELDDSALYLCASSSGSPGEKLFFGSGTQLSVL.